Below, 6 T cell receptor beta chains from the same sample are listed, as sequenced in a study of blood T cell repertoires in COVID-19 (dated by TCRdb to the early 2020s). Library preparation employed the immunoSEQ multiplex PCR assay. TCRdb limited this immuneACCESS table to in-frame rearrangements with V and J called. A share of clones is missing; checked studies link under half to unresolved V genes, and the rest is unexplained. The table for this sample lists about 210,000 clones; about 91% of them were counted only once. 1% to 1.5% of the sample goes to the ten largest clones. The sequencing input was peripheral blood. The receptors were sampled from a man younger than 45 with acute or convalescent COVID-19.

The sample holds one count of this clone. The chain has TRBV28 and TRBJ2-3, with 15 bases lining up with TRBD2. Per the germline V gene, CDR1 is MDHEN and CDR2 is SYDVKM. The CDR3 is made up of 18 amino acids. V trimming: 6 bases; J trimming: 6 bases; junction bases outside the gene matches: 13. Written as DNA, the CDR3 is TGTGCCAGCAGGCCCATGGGACTAGCGGGAGGCCTACTGGATACGCAGTATTTT. Amino acids: CASRPMGLAGGLLDTQYF.

This clone was seen repeatedly, ten times or more. The chain combines TRBV5-6 with TRBJ2-1; possible D gene TRBD2, 6 bases. This CDR3 comprises 16 residues. Germline-derived CDR1 and CDR2 are SGHDT and YYEEEE. With 4 bases removed from V and 7 bases from J, the gap between germline ends came to 21 bases. For the CDR3, the DNA is TGTGCCAGCAGCCCTGGGTGGGACGGCGCGGGGAATGAGCAGTTCTTC. It encodes CASSPGWDGAGNEQFF.

The rearrangement links TRBV9 to TRBJ2-6; 8 nucleotides match TRBD1. The length of the CDR3 is 17 residues. CDR1 is SGDLS, CDR2 YYNGEE, per germline. The V gene end was trimmed by 2 bases and the J gene end by 2 bases; junction bases not matched to a gene: 6. The CDR3 DNA sequence: TGTGCCAGCAGCGTTCAGGGGGCGCACGCTGGGGCCAACGTCCTGACTTTC. This sequence encodes CASSVQGAHAGANVLTF.

V and J are TRBV7-8 and TRBJ1-4; D uncertain. V dropped 5 bases and J dropped 0 bases, with 19 bases sitting between them. Germline CDR1 reads SGHVS; CDR2 reads FQNEAQ. The CDR3 runs 18 residues. The CDR3 coding sequence is TGTGCCAGCAGCCTTTTTGGTGGCGGTTGGGCAACTAATGAAAAACTGTTTTTT. Translated, it gives CASSLFGGGWATNEKLFF.

The chain recombines TRBV28 with TRBJ1-1; the match to TRBD1 covers 8 bases. In germline, CDR1 is MDHEN, CDR2 SYDVKM. The V segment lost 3 bases and the J segment 5 bases; nucleotides outside the gene matches: 14. The CDR3 is 17 residues long. For the CDR3, the DNA is TGTGCCAGCAGTTTTCCCCAGGGGGCCTCTTTCGGGACTGAAGCTTTCTTT. Protein product: CASSFPQGASFGTEAFF.

This clone was observed a few times. The J gene is TRBJ1-1, the V gene TRBV10-1, with 8 bases fitting TRBD1. The ends lost 0 bases at V and 10 bases at J; junction bases unmatched: 4. This CDR3 has 13 residues. Germline assignment: CDR1 WNHNN and CDR2 SYGVQD (reference sequence). DNA of the CDR3: TGCGCCAGCAGTGAGTCTGGCAGGGGGCCAGCTTTCTTT. Translation gives CASSESGRGPAFF.